These 28 T cell receptor beta chains share one sample of origin, sequenced in a study of blood T cell repertoires in COVID-19. This table comes from immunoSEQ multiplex PCR, and its TCRdb copy is limited to in-frame clones, with some not included. The profile covers some 150,000 clones, with 84% appearing a single time and less than 2.5% taken by the ten largest. The sample was peripheral blood. The receptors were gathered from a man between 65 and 79 years old with acute or convalescent COVID-19.

CDR3 sequence: CASSQTTGDNEKLFF. As DNA, the CDR3 is TGTGCCAGCAGCCAAACGACAGGGGATAATGAAAAACTGTTTTTT. V gene TRBV3-1 (or the pseudogene TRBV3-2) combines with J gene TRBJ1-4; 8 bases fit TRBD1. CDR3 length equals 15 residues. CDR1 LGHDT and CDR2 YNNKEL come from the germline V gene (reference sequence). The V and J ends lost 2 bases and 4 bases, in that order; junction bases with no gene match: 3.

The J gene is TRBJ1-6, the V gene TRBV2; D might be TRBD1 (5 bases). Germline CDR1 is SNHLY and CDR2 is FYNNEI. CDR3 length: 11 amino acids. The V and J ends lost 6 bases and 15 bases respectively, with 12 bases between them. This chain's CDR3 is CASRQGPDLHF. The CDR3, as DNA: TGTGCCAGCAGGCAGGGTCCGGACCTCCACTTT.

The J gene is TRBJ2-3, the V gene TRBV28; D is possibly TRBD2 (7 bases). The CDR3 covers 16 residues. Germline values: CDR1 MDHEN, CDR2 SYDVKM. Deletions cut 5 bases from V and 2 bases from J, with 17 bases between. This CDR3 is CASSPPYRGATDTQYF. The CDR3 DNA reads as TGTGCCAGCAGTCCCCCGTATCGGGGGGCCACAGATACGCAGTATTTT.

This chain links TRBV29-1 with TRBJ2-5, with a weak D call TRBD1 (6 bases). Germline V CDR1 and CDR2: SQVTM, ANQGSEA. The length of the CDR3 is 13 residues. Between the trimmed V and J ends, which lost 4 bases and 4 bases, there was a span of 13 bases. CDR3 bases: TGCAGCGTTGTTCCAGGGGACCCAGAGACCCAGTACTTC. Its protein product is CSVVPGDPETQYF.

V and J are TRBV11-2 and TRBJ2-3; the D gene is possibly TRBD2 (5 bases). The CDR3 runs 13 residues. V lost 3 bases and J 6 bases, leaving 10 bases between the germline ends. Germline V gene lookup returns CDR1 SGHAT and CDR2 FQNNGV. The CDR3 coding sequence is TGTGCCAGCAGCTTCGCTGGGGAGGATACGCAGTATTTT. Protein sequence: CASSFAGEDTQYF. Full variable domain (missing parts from reference TRBV11-2 and TRBJ2-3): EAGVAQSPRYKIIEKRQSVAFWCNPISGHATLYWYQQILGQGPKLLIQFQNNGVVDDSQLPKDRFSAERLKGVDSTLKIQPAKLEDSAVYLCASSFAGEDTQYFGPGTRLTVL.

This chain joins TRBV29-1 and TRBJ1-1; no clear D. V lost 0 bases to trimming and J lost 11 bases, with 10 bases between them. From germline, CDR1 is SQVTM and CDR2 ANQGSEA. CDR3 size: 11 residues. For the CDR3, the DNA is TGCAGCGTTGAAGATCCGGGGTCTGCTTTCTTT. It is translated as CSVEDPGSAFF.

This chain links TRBV3-1 (or the pseudogene TRBV3-2) with TRBJ1-3; TRBD1 agrees at 8 bases. Trimming at V came to 3 bases and at J to 3 bases, leaving 7 bases not matched to a gene. From germline, CDR1 is LGHDT and CDR2 YNNKEL (reference sequence). CDR3 length equals 16 residues. This CDR3 reads CASSHGRDRSGNTIYF. CDR3 coding DNA: TGTGCCAGCAGCCACGGCCGGGACAGGAGTGGAAACACCATATATTTT.

The chain joins TRBV18 to TRBJ2-1, with 8 bases that match TRBD2. This CDR3 is 16 amino acids long. CDR1 is KGHSH and CDR2 is LQKENI in the germline V gene. With 5 bases clipped from V and 2 bases from J, the junction kept 8 bases outside the gene matches. The CDR3 region is CASSGTGTSTYNEQFF. The CDR3 nucleotides are TGTGCCAGCTCAGGAACCGGGACTAGTACCTACAATGAGCAGTTCTTC.

This clone is a singleton in its sample. This sequence joins TRBV5-1 and TRBJ2-3; 10 nucleotides match TRBD2. The CDR3 is 17 residues long. From germline, CDR1 is SGHRS and CDR2 YFSETQ. V shed 3 bases and J 0 bases; nucleotides not matched to a gene: 7. The CDR3 reads CASSSELAGHSTDTQYF. Here the CDR3 DNA reads TGCGCCAGCAGCTCGGAACTAGCGGGACATAGCACAGATACGCAGTATTTT.

The rearrangement joins TRBV5-1 to TRBJ1-4; tentatively, D is TRBD1 (5 bases). Germline V gene sequence: CDR1 SGHRS, CDR2 YFSETQ. This CDR3 spans 15 amino acids. V lost 4 bases and J lost 3, with 13 bases in between. CDR3 nucleotides: TGCGCCAGCAGCCGTCAGGGCGCTTCTAATGAAAAACTGTTTTTT. Translating it yields CASSRQGASNEKLFF.

The chain employs TRBV6-5 and TRBJ2-2, with D perhaps TRBD1 (6 bases). Germline assignment: CDR1 MNHEY and CDR2 SVGAGI. The CDR3 is 14 amino acids. V was shortened by 2 bases and J by 4 bases, with 8 bases between the two germline ends. The CDR3 DNA reads as TGTGCCAGCAGTTACGCAGGGGTCACCGGGGAGCTGTTTTTT. It translates to CASSYAGVTGELFF.

This clone was detected once. The chain is built from TRBV20-1 and TRBJ2-3; 7 bases agree with TRBD2. The CDR3 extends over 14 amino acids. Germline V CDR1 and CDR2: DFQATT, SNEGSKA (reference sequence). The V segment lost 3 bases and the J segment 4 bases; nucleotides outside the gene matches: 7. CDR3 residues: CSASRRGGADTQYF. CDR3 DNA sequence: TGCAGTGCTAGTAGACGGGGAGGGGCAGATACGCAGTATTTT.

There are a few counts of this clone. The chain joins TRBV5-1 to TRBJ2-2, with 9 bases identical to TRBD2. The CDR3 spans 16 residues. Per germline, CDR1 SGHRS and CDR2 YFSETQ. Trimming at V came to 5 bases and at J to 1 base, leaving 6 bases not matched to a gene. CDR3 DNA sequence: TGCGCCAGCAGACGCGGGAGGGCCGAGAACACCGGGGAGCTGTTTTTT. Translating gives CASRRGRAENTGELFF.

The rearrangement joins TRBV7-8 to TRBJ2-1; possibly TRBD1 for D (5 bases). This CDR3 is built from 12 residues. Germline CDR1 reads SGHVS; CDR2 reads FQNEAQ. Trimming pared 5 bases from V and 9 bases from J, leaving 11 bases between. CDR3 region: CASSTGLVEQFF. The CDR3, as DNA: TGTGCCAGCAGCACAGGATTAGTTGAGCAGTTCTTC.

This clone appeared a few times. V gene TRBV6-6 combines with J gene TRBJ2-7; D gene unclear. Trimming removed 0 bases at V and 6 bases at J, with 6 bases between. Per germline, CDR1 MNHNY and CDR2 SVGAGI (reference sequence). The CDR3 is 12 amino acids. This CDR3 is CASSYSGSEQYF. CDR3 bases: TGTGCCAGCAGTTACTCGGGCTCCGAGCAGTACTTC.

This rearrangement joins TRBV19 to TRBJ1-4, with D possibly being TRBD1 (5 bases). The CDR3 is 15 amino acids. Germline lookup yields CDR1 LNHDA and CDR2 SQIVND (reference sequence). V dropped 4 bases and J dropped 5 bases, with 14 bases sitting between them. The CDR3 nucleotides are TGTGCCAGTAGTACCACGACGGGGGGGAATGAAAAACTGTTTTTT. It translates to CASSTTTGGNEKLFF.

This chain uses TRBV27 with TRBJ2-7; D possibly corresponds to TRBD2 (7 bases). V was cut by 5 bases and J by 2 bases, with 13 bases left in between. CDR1 MNHEY and CDR2 SMNVEV come from the germline V gene (reference sequence). This CDR3 is built from 14 residues. This chain's CDR3 is CASSPGGHAYEQYF. CDR3 DNA: TGTGCCAGCAGTCCCGGGGGGCACGCCTACGAGCAGTACTTC.

This chain uses TRBV7-9 with TRBJ1-4, with D perhaps TRBD1 (5 bases). The CDR3 loop spans 13 amino acids. Germline V CDR1 and CDR2: SEHNR, FQNEAQ (reference sequence). V was shortened by 5 bases and J by 8 bases, with 12 bases between the two germline ends. The CDR3 sequence is CASSADTREKLFF. DNA of the CDR3: TGTGCCAGCAGCGCGGACACCAGGGAAAAACTGTTTTTT. Combining the CDR3 with reference TRBV7-9 and TRBJ1-4 gives the whole variable domain DTGVSQNPRHKITKRGQNVTFRCDPISEHNRLYWYRQTLGQGPEFLTYFQNEAQLEKSRLLSDRFSAERPKGSFSTLEIQRTEQGDSAMYLCASSADTREKLFFGSGTQLSVL.

The chain has TRBV5-1 and TRBJ2-3; 8 bases are shared with TRBD2. The CDR3 runs to 15 residues. V lost 2 bases, J lost 0 bases, and 2 bases stayed unmatched. Germline V gives CDR1 SGHRS, CDR2 YFSETQ. The CDR3 DNA is TGCGCCAGCAGCTTTAGCGGGGAAAGCACAGATACGCAGTATTTT. This codes for CASSFSGESTDTQYF.

The chain has TRBV10-3 and TRBJ2-7; no clear D gene. From germline, CDR1 is ENHRY and CDR2 SYGVKD. The CDR3 loop spans 15 amino acids. The V and J ends lost 0 bases and 9 bases respectively, with 18 bases between them. CDR3 protein: CAISESVSLLTGQYF. CDR3 nucleotides: TGTGCCATCAGTGAGTCGGTGAGCCTCCTTACGGGGCAGTACTTC.

J is TRBJ2-1 and V is TRBV6-5, with TRBD1 matching over 9 bases. V lost 6 bases to trimming and J lost 6 bases; unmatched junction nucleotides: 9. The CDR3 length is 15 residues. Looked up from germline, CDR1 is MNHEY and CDR2 is SVGAGI. CDR3 nucleotides: TGTGCCAGCAGCCGCCCGGGACAGGGAATCAATGAGCAGTTCTTC. This codes for CASSRPGQGINEQFF.

This clone was detected only once. The chain links TRBV7-8 to TRBJ1-4, with D unresolved. This CDR3 is built from 16 residues. Trimming cost V 4 bases and J 7 bases, with 19 bases left between them. From germline, CDR1 is SGHVS and CDR2 FQNEAQ. CDR3 sequence (DNA): TGTGCCAGCAGCTCCCCAAGTGGGAAGGCGGGTGAAAAACTGTTTTTT. As protein: CASSSPSGKAGEKLFF.

The rearrangement uses TRBV20-1 and TRBJ2-1, with 8 positions matching TRBD2. Germline CDR1 DFQATT, CDR2 SNEGSKA (reference sequence). V trimming: 3 bases; J trimming: 3 bases; junction bases outside the gene matches: 10. This CDR3 has 16 residues. The CDR3 is CSASTLAGYLYNEQFF. The CDR3 coding sequence is TGCAGTGCTAGTACCCTAGCGGGCTATCTCTACAATGAGCAGTTCTTC.

This sequence joins TRBV7-9 and TRBJ2-1; D is perhaps TRBD2 (8 bases). This CDR3 comprises 18 residues. The V end was cut by 1 base, the J end by 2 bases, with 18 bases between. The germline V gene encodes CDR1 SEHNR and CDR2 FQNEAQ (reference sequence). The CDR3 nucleotides are TGTGCCAGCAGCTTAGAGGGGGCCAGCGGGGGCCCCTACAATGAGCAGTTCTTC. This gives the protein CASSLEGASGGPYNEQFF.

A single count supports this clone. The chain is built from TRBV18 and TRBJ2-7; 11 bases fit TRBD2. Germline CDR1 and CDR2: KGHSH and LQKENI. The CDR3 has 17 residues. The V segment lost 4 bases and the J segment 1 base; nucleotides outside the gene matches: 9. CDR3 DNA: TGTGCCAGCTCACAGAACGGGGGACTAGCGGCTTCCTACGAGCAGTACTTC. Residues: CASSQNGGLAASYEQYF.

This chain links TRBV18 with TRBJ2-5, with 9 bases aligning to TRBD2. Germline V CDR1 and CDR2: KGHSH, LQKENI. CDR3 length equals 16 residues. V shed 3 bases, J shed 5 bases, and the junction held 10 bases outside the gene matches. DNA for the CDR3: TGTGCCAGCTCACCCGAGCGGGAGGCTATCAAGGAGACCCAGTACTTC. It yields the protein CASSPEREAIKETQYF.

CDR3 protein: CASSASGTSGRYEQFF. The CDR3 DNA is TGTGCCAGTAGTGCTTCCGGGACTAGCGGGAGGTATGAGCAGTTCTTC. This chain joins TRBV19 and TRBJ2-1; TRBD2 matches 15 bases. The CDR3 length is 16 residues. V dropped 5 bases and J dropped 8; count of bases not matched to a gene: 7. Germline loops: CDR1 LNHDA, CDR2 SQIVND (reference sequence).

Details on this clone: The junction departs from the called germline gene at one end, perhaps through a read error. CDR3 sequence: CASSPGTSSDTEAFF. The CDR3 DNA follows: TGTGCCAGCAGCCCAGGGACATCCTCAGACACTGAAGCTTTTTTT. The chain combines TRBV7-8 with TRBJ1-1; D is possibly TRBD1 (6 bases). This CDR3 region has 15 residues. From germline, CDR1 is SGHVS and CDR2 FQNEAQ.